A selection of T cell receptor beta chains follows, all from one sample in a study of cytomegalovirus exposure and HLA in healthy donors. Profiling relied on immunoSEQ multiplex PCR, and the TCRdb table lists in-frame clones only, not all of them. This sample has more than 140,000 clones, with around 79% found just once. The sample was PBMCs. The receptors here all came from a male donor in good health and CMV-seronegative. Each CDR3 is given with its conserved first and last residue. D genes are given only for firm matches. For some rows the clone size is stated as once, few or many, or as a class when expanded; others skip it.

j_call,clone_size,v_call,d_call,cdr3_nt,cdr3_aa
TRBJ2-1,once,TRBV7-2,TRBD2,TGTGCCAGCAGCTTAGCGCCCCGGGCTAGCGGGCAGAACAATGAGCAGTTCTTC,CASSLAPRASGQNNEQFF
TRBJ1-2,NA,TRBV28,NA,TGTGCCAGCAGCACGACGGGGGGGGGCTCAAACAACTATGGCTACACCTTC,CASSTTGGGSNNYGYTF
TRBJ2-5,NA,TRBV18,TRBD1,TGTGCCAGCTCTCTGACAGGGGCCCAAGAGACCCAGTACTTC,CASSLTGAQETQYF
TRBJ2-7,NA,TRBV7-2,NA,TGTGCCAGCAGCCGACAGGACGGCTCCTACGAGCAGTACTTC,CASSRQDGSYEQYF
TRBJ2-1,NA,TRBV12-5,NA,TGTGCTAGTGGTTTGAACACAGGGAGAAGAATGGGATCCTACAATGAGCAGTTCTTC,CASGLNTGRRMGSYNEQFF
TRBJ1-1,NA,TRBV27,NA,TGTGCCAGCAGCGTATCCCCGAACACTGAAGCTTTCTTT,CASSVSPNTEAFF
TRBJ2-7,NA,TRBV13,TRBD2,TGTGCCAGCAGCTTAGGTCCGCTAGCGGGAAGTTACGAGCAGTACTTC,CASSLGPLAGSYEQYF
TRBJ2-5,NA,TRBV6-4,TRBD2,TGTGCCAGCAGTGACAGGAGCGGGGGGTTTGTTCAAGAGACCCAGTACTTC,CASSDRSGGFVQETQYF
TRBJ2-1,NA,TRBV6-1,NA,TGTGCCAGCAGTCCACTAGGTTATGAGCAGTTCTTC,CASSPLGYEQFF
TRBJ2-5,NA,TRBV2,TRBD1,TGTGCCATTCTATTGGACAGGGGGCGAGAGACCCAGTACTTC,CAILLDRGRETQYF
TRBJ2-7,NA,TRBV29-1,TRBD2,TGCAGCGTTGAGGGACTAGCGGGAGGGCATAGCTACGAGCAGTACTTC,CSVEGLAGGHSYEQYF
TRBJ1-5,NA,TRBV19,TRBD1,TGTGCCAGTAGTATTTACCCGGGACAGGGAAGTCAGCCCCAGCATTTT,CASSIYPGQGSQPQHF
TRBJ2-3,NA,TRBV5-4,TRBD2,TGTGCCAGCAGCTTTCCGACTAGCGGGGGCACAGATACGCAGTATTTT,CASSFPTSGGTDTQYF
TRBJ1-6,NA,TRBV19,NA,TGTGCCAGTAGTATAGCGGGTTCACCCCTCCACTTT,CASSIAGSPLHF
TRBJ1-1,NA,TRBV7-3,NA,TGTGCCAGCAGCTTATCGGCGGAGGGCACTGAAGCTTTCTTT,CASSLSAEGTEAFF
TRBJ2-7,NA,TRBV19,TRBD1,TGTGCCACTGGGACAGGGAGGCACGAGCAGTACTTC,CATGTGRHEQYF
TRBJ2-2,NA,TRBV7-6,NA,TGTGCCAGCAGCGCAAGGGGGTCCGGGGAGCTGTTTTTT,CASSARGSGELFF
TRBJ2-1,NA,TRBV6-5,NA,TGTGCCAGCAGTTCACGACTACGGAGCAATGAGCAGTTCTTC,CASSSRLRSNEQFF
TRBJ2-1,NA,TRBV30,NA,TGTGCCTGGAGCGGAATTGAACCAGGGCGTAGCTCCTACAATGAGCAGTTCTTC,CAWSGIEPGRSSYNEQFF
TRBJ2-5,few,TRBV6-5,TRBD1,TGTGCCAGCAGTTACTCGGGACAGACGAATCAAGAGACCCAGTACTTC,CASSYSGQTNQETQYF
TRBJ2-2,NA,TRBV7-6,TRBD2,TGTGCCAGCAGCTTACCCGGACTAGCGGGAGCCGGGGAGCTGTTTTTT,CASSLPGLAGAGELFF
TRBJ2-3,NA,TRBV5-8,NA,TGTGCCAGCAGCTTGGATTCGGGGACAGATACGCAGTATTTT,CASSLDSGTDTQYF
TRBJ1-2,NA,TRBV2,TRBD1,TGTGCCAGCAGTGAACAGGGGGCTGGTGGCTACACCTTC,CASSEQGAGGYTF
TRBJ1-6,NA,TRBV6-6,NA,TGTGCCAGCAGCTCAGCCCCGAGAGGTTCACCCCTCCACTTT,CASSSAPRGSPLHF
TRBJ1-3,NA,TRBV12-5,NA,TGTGCTAGTGTCGGACTGGGGAGTGGAAACACCATATATTTT,CASVGLGSGNTIYF
TRBJ2-7,NA,TRBV18,TRBD2,TGTGCCAGCTCACTCACGAAGGGACTAGCGGGAGGCTCCTACGAGCAGTACTTC,CASSLTKGLAGGSYEQYF
TRBJ2-1,NA,TRBV5-1,TRBD2,TGCGCCAGCAGCTCGGGACTAGCGGGAGAGTACAATGAGCAGTTCTTC,CASSSGLAGEYNEQFF
TRBJ2-2,NA,TRBV7-2,NA,TGTGCCAGCAGCCCTACCGCAGGGGGGACCGGGGAGCTGTTTTTT,CASSPTAGGTGELFF
TRBJ2-2,NA,TRBV5-1,TRBD2,TGCGCCAGCAGCTTAGGTAGCGGGACCCTTTCGTCCGGGGAGCTGTTTTTT,CASSLGSGTLSSGELFF
TRBJ1-2,NA,TRBV7-2,NA,TGTGCCAGCAGTACTACTGTGGATCGCACTCCGGGGGGCTACACCTTC,CASSTTVDRTPGGYTF
TRBJ1-2,NA,TRBV2,NA,TGTGCCAGCAGCCTAGAGGGTGGCAACTATGGCTACACCTTC,CASSLEGGNYGYTF
TRBJ2-7,NA,TRBV21-1,NA,TGTGCCAGCAGCAAAGTAGACAGGGGTTACGAGCAGTACTTC,CASSKVDRGYEQYF
TRBJ2-3,NA,TRBV5-6,TRBD2,TGTGCCAGCAGCTTGGGGGGACTAGCGGGGACAGATACGCAGTATTTT,CASSLGGLAGTDTQYF
TRBJ2-7,NA,TRBV20-1,NA,TGCAGTGCCGGCGGGACCTACGAGCAGTACTTC,CSAGGTYEQYF
TRBJ2-7,NA,TRBV6-6,NA,TGTGCCAGCAGTGTGACAGCCTCCTACGAGCAGTACTTC,CASSVTASYEQYF
TRBJ1-6,few,TRBV27,NA,TGTGCCAGCAGTTTTTCAGGGTCTCGCCTCCACTTT,CASSFSGSRLHF
TRBJ2-7,NA,TRBV7-2,TRBD2,TGTGCCAGCAGCCAAACCTGGACTAGCGGATACGAGCAGTACTTC,CASSQTWTSGYEQYF
TRBJ2-5,NA,TRBV5-1,NA,TGCGCCAGCAGCTTGGGCCCGCAGGGTGGGGAGACCCAGTACTTC,CASSLGPQGGETQYF
TRBJ2-2,NA,TRBV9,NA,TGTGCCAGCAGCGGAGCTTACACCGGGGAGCTGTTTTTT,CASSGAYTGELFF
TRBJ2-5,NA,TRBV15,NA,TGTGCCACCAGCACACGACAGCTCAAAGAGACCCAGTACTTC,CATSTRQLKETQYF
TRBJ1-3,NA,TRBV29-1,TRBD1,TGCAGCGTTGAAGATTGGACAGGACTGTCCGGAAACACCATATATTTT,CSVEDWTGLSGNTIYF
TRBJ2-7,NA,TRBV7-2,TRBD1,TGTGCCAGCAGGGTAACGGGGACAGCCTACGAGCAGTACTTC,CASRVTGTAYEQYF
TRBJ2-1,NA,TRBV6-6,NA,TGTGCCAGCAGCCGAGCGGGCGACGCCTACAATGAGCAGTTCTTC,CASSRAGDAYNEQFF
TRBJ2-3,NA,TRBV7-9,TRBD2,TGTGCCACCCGCAATAGGCGGGGGGCTGGCACAGATACGCAGTATTTT,CATRNRRGAGTDTQYF
TRBJ1-1,NA,TRBV10-3,NA,TGTGCCATCAGTGAAAAGATACGAGGGACTGAAGCTTTCTTT,CAISEKIRGTEAFF
TRBJ1-4,NA,TRBV2,NA,TGTGCCAGCACGGACAGAGGGTCTACTAATGAAAAACTGTTTTTT,CASTDRGSTNEKLFF
TRBJ1-2,NA,TRBV6-5,TRBD1,TGTGCCAGCACTTCGGGAGGGACAGGGCTGGGCTACACCTTC,CASTSGGTGLGYTF
TRBJ1-1,NA,TRBV7-9,TRBD1,TGTGCCAGCAGCTTCGACAGGGTAGGAGAAACTGAAGCTTTCTTT,CASSFDRVGETEAFF
TRBJ1-5,NA,TRBV10-3,TRBD1,TGTGCCATCAGTACTGACAGGGAGTCTCAGCCCCAGCATTTT,CAISTDRESQPQHF
TRBJ1-6,NA,TRBV19,TRBD1,TGTGCCAGTAGTGCGGGACAGGGAAGCTCCTATAATTCACCCCTCCACTTT,CASSAGQGSSYNSPLHF
TRBJ2-7,NA,TRBV11-2,TRBD1,TGTGCCAGCAGCTTAGATCGGGACAGGATCTCCTACGAGCAGTACTTC,CASSLDRDRISYEQYF
TRBJ2-7,NA,TRBV6-6,NA,TGTGCCAGCAGTTACATTCCGACAGGCCAGTACGAGCAGTACTTC,CASSYIPTGQYEQYF
TRBJ2-3,NA,TRBV18,NA,TGTGCCAGCTCCCCCTTGGGGGGGCTCGACACAGATACGCAGTATTTT,CASSPLGGLDTDTQYF
TRBJ2-7,NA,TRBV5-1,NA,TGCGCCAGCAGCTTAGTAGGGGGATTAAGGAACGAGCAGTACTTC,CASSLVGGLRNEQYF